The entry that follows covers one T cell receptor beta chain sequence. The protocol was immunoSEQ multiplex PCR, while the TCRdb copy is restricted to in-frame clones and leaves out a portion. Of about 66,000 clones detected, roughly 89% appear once; the ten largest clones hold 13% to 15%. The data are from a study of OX40 agonist ivuxolimab in advanced cancers. Looking at the study overall: Patients were treated with ivuxolimab, an agonistic anti-OX40 (CD134) antibody. Hepatocellular carcinoma, melanoma, renal cell or head and neck cancer occurred in dose-escalation patients. Partial response was recorded in three patients: one hepatocellular carcinoma and two cutaneous melanoma cases.

The investigators sampled blood at baseline, at cycle 4 day 1, and at cycle 7 day 1. The source was CD4+ or CD8+ T cells sorted from blood, collected in a trial of the OX40 agonist ivuxolimab. The sequence was collected from an adult with an advanced solid tumor such as melanoma, head and neck, liver or kidney cancer.

CDR3 amino acids: CASSSKWGLAGGPSTDTQYF. Written as DNA, the CDR3 is TGCGCCAGCAGCTCCAAGTGGGGGCTAGCGGGAGGGCCTAGCACAGATACGCAGTATTTT. This chain uses TRBV4-1 with TRBJ2-3, with 12 bases identical to TRBD2. Germline CDR1 reads MGHRA; CDR2 reads YSYEKL. Trimming removed 5 bases from V and 0 bases from J; junction bases left unmatched: 15. The CDR3 sequence is 20 residues long.